The 14 T cell receptor beta chains below come from one sample, sequenced in a study of cytomegalovirus exposure and HLA in healthy donors. Primers included in the PCR were 60 Vbeta and 13 Jbeta primers. Method: immunoSEQ multiplex PCR; TCRdb's copy keeps in-frame clones and lacks some. The sample lists some 170,000 clones, about two thirds occurring once. Sequences were obtained from PBMCs. These receptor sequences come from a human donor in good health.

The chain joins TRBV5-6 to TRBJ2-7; TRBD1 is a possible D gene (6 bases). Trimming pared 3 bases from V and 3 bases from J, leaving 19 bases between. This CDR3 has 16 amino acids. The germline V gene encodes CDR1 SGHDT and CDR2 YYEEEE. The CDR3 DNA sequence: TGTGCCAGCAGCTCGGGGCGGACAGCCTTGGGCTACGAGCAGTACTTC. Amino acid sequence: CASSSGRTALGYEQYF.

In this sample, this clone turned up a few times. This chain joins TRBV11-2 and TRBJ2-3; D perhaps matches TRBD2 (6 bases). In germline, CDR1 is SGHAT, CDR2 FQNNGV. This CDR3 is built from 16 residues. Trimming shortened V by 4 bases and J by 0 bases, and 14 bases separated the two germline ends. The CDR3 bases are TGTGCCAGCAGCTCCCGGACTACCTCTAGCACAGATACGCAGTATTTT. Residues: CASSSRTTSSTDTQYF.

The chain recombines TRBV7-2 with TRBJ2-5; D is unclear. The CDR3 length is 14 residues. The V and J ends lost 1 base and 7 bases respectively, with 13 bases between them. Germline V CDR1 and CDR2: SGHTA, FQGNSA. Written as DNA, the CDR3 is TGTGCCAGCAGCTTAGGAGGTAACATTGTGACCCAGTACTTC. Translated: CASSLGGNIVTQYF.

This sequence joins TRBV7-3 and TRBJ2-2; D remains ambiguous. Deletions cut 0 bases from V and 5 bases from J, with 7 bases between. CDR1 and CDR2 (germline): SGHTA, FQGTGA. This CDR3 comprises 14 residues. The CDR3 coding sequence is TGTGCCAGCAGCTTAACCTCCAGAACCGGGGAGCTGTTTTTT. It is translated as CASSLTSRTGELFF. Looking up the rest from reference TRBV7-3 and TRBJ2-2 gives the full variable domain: GAGVSQTPSNKVTEKGKYVELRCDPISGHTALYWYRQSLGQGPEFLIYFQGTGAADDSGLPNDRFFAVRPEGSVSTLKIQRTERGDSAVYLCASSLTSRTGELFFGEGSRLTVL.

The gene calls are TRBV10-1 and TRBJ1-2; 7 bases are shared with TRBD1. CDR3 length: 13 amino acids. CDR1 is WNHNN and CDR2 is SYGVQD in the germline V gene (reference sequence). V trimming: 4 bases; J trimming: 5 bases; junction bases outside the gene matches: 4. CDR3 DNA: TGCGCCAGCAGTGGGGACAGATCTTATGGCTACACCTTC. The encoded protein is CASSGDRSYGYTF.

The J gene is TRBJ1-5, the V gene TRBV30; TRBD1 is a possible D gene (6 bases). CDR3 size: 16 residues. V was clipped by 3 bases and J by 0 bases, with 15 bases between them. Germline V gene sequence: CDR1 GTSNPN, CDR2 SVGIG (reference sequence). The DNA of the CDR3 is TGTGCCTGGAGGTTGAGGGGGGGCGATAGCAATCAGCCCCAGCATTTT. This codes for CAWRLRGGDSNQPQHF. The full variable domain, rest sourced from reference TRBV30 and TRBJ1-5, is SQTIHQWPATLVQPVGSPLSLECTVEGTSNPNLYWYRQAAGRGLQLLFYSVGIGQISSEVPQNLSASRPQDRQFILSSKKLLLSDSGFYLCAWRLRGGDSNQPQHFGDGTRLSIL.

This clone was seen once. The chain recombines TRBV7-2 with TRBJ1-5; D is ambiguous. Germline CDR1 and CDR2: SGHTA and FQGNSA. This CDR3 contains 15 residues. V was trimmed by 1 base and J by 2 bases, leaving 9 bases between them. CDR3 DNA sequence: TGTGCCAGCAGCTTAGTGGCCCTGGGCAATCAGCCCCAGCATTTT. This translates into CASSLVALGNQPQHF.

This clone came up once. The chain is built from TRBV10-3 and TRBJ2-4; D perhaps matches TRBD2 (6 bases). The germline V and J ends were trimmed by 0 bases and 6 bases, with 12 bases remaining between them. CDR1 is ENHRY and CDR2 is SYGVKD in the germline V gene. There are 15 residues in the CDR3. CDR3 sequence: CAISESGGSGNIQYF. The CDR3 bases are TGTGCCATCAGTGAGTCGGGGGGTTCGGGAAACATTCAGTACTTC.

The chain combines TRBV10-3 with TRBJ1-2, with a possible D match to TRBD1 (6 bases). Trimming stripped 11 bases from V and 7 bases from J, with 17 bases between. This CDR3 is 12 amino acids long. Germline CDR1 ENHRY, CDR2 SYGVKD. The CDR3 sequence is CAPSGGLPGYTF. In nucleotides, the CDR3 is TGTGCCCCCAGTGGGGGCCTTCCTGGCTACACCTTC.

The chain employs TRBV7-2 and TRBJ1-3; D is ambiguous. CDR3 length equals 13 residues. V lost 5 bases and J 0 bases, leaving 5 bases between the germline ends. The germline CDR1 and CDR2 sequences are SGHTA and FQGNSA. The CDR3 region has the DNA TGTGCCAGCAGCCTACCCTCTGGAAACACCATATATTTT. Translation gives CASSLPSGNTIYF.

The CDR3, as DNA: TGCACCAGCAAGGGGTTACAAGAGACCCAGTACTTC. It yields the protein CTSKGLQETQYF. The chain employs TRBV1 and TRBJ2-5; TRBD1, as called in the table, went unchecked against the DNA. TRBV1 has pseudogene status. The CDR3 contains 12 residues.

In the case of this clone: In the same sample, other DNA sequences code for this CDR3. V usage is TRBV30 and J usage is TRBJ2-7; 10 bases fit TRBD1. The V gene's germline CDR1 is GTSNPN and CDR2 SVGIG (reference sequence). This CDR3 contains 15 residues. J was trimmed by 4 bases and V by 5 bases; bases with no gene match: 11. CDR3 DNA sequence: TGTGCCTGGGGGGTAGGGGGACAGGGGACATACGAGCAGTACTTC. This encodes CAWGVGGQGTYEQYF.

The table lists this clone with a few counts. This sequence joins TRBV7-9 and TRBJ2-3; 7 bases map to TRBD1. Germline trimming cut 5 bases from V and 3 bases from J; bases unmatched to any gene: 14. Germline V gene lookup returns CDR1 SEHNR and CDR2 FQNEAQ (reference sequence). CDR3 length equals 17 residues. The CDR3: CASSPLGLRQGTDTQYF. The CDR3, as DNA: TGTGCCAGCAGCCCCCTGGGGTTGAGACAGGGAACAGATACGCAGTATTTT.

This clone turned up a few times. The chain uses TRBV11-3 and TRBJ2-1; 7 bases are shared with TRBD2. With V trimmed by 5 bases and J by 4 bases, 17 bases remained unmatched. Germline CDR1 reads SGHNT; CDR2 reads YENEEA. CDR3 size: 18 residues. The CDR3: CASSPGGSGSLLYNEQFF. Here the CDR3 DNA reads TGTGCCAGCAGCCCCGGAGGTAGCGGGTCTCTACTTTACAATGAGCAGTTCTTC.